This TCR beta chain originates from a study of cytomegalovirus exposure and HLA in healthy donors. Whole-study results and caveats: Reports showed the classifier diagnosing cytomegalovirus status with high specificity and sensitivity. In vitro experiments confirmed that a few CMV-associated chains were specific for CMV antigens.

PCR was performed using 60 Vbeta and 13 Jbeta primers. The data were produced by immunoSEQ multiplex PCR, yet TCRdb's version contains in-frame clones alone and is incomplete. The sample lists 120,000 or so clones, 80% to 85% occurring once. The sample holds a few counts of this clone. Its cognate antigen is unknown. Trimming pared 5 bases from V and 6 bases from J, leaving 14 bases between. The germline CDR1 and CDR2 sequences are SGHTA and FQGTGA. The CDR3 sequence is 13 residues long. The chain joins TRBV7-3 to TRBJ2-7; perhaps TRBD1 as D (7 bases). Sequencing was performed on PBMCs. This TCR came from a woman in her thirties or forties in good health and CMV-seronegative. As DNA, the CDR3 is TGTGCCAGCAGCCCCGGAGGGGGCAGCGAGCAGTACTTC. Encoded protein: CASSPGGGSEQYF.